A single sample is the source of the 26 T cell receptor beta chains below, sequenced in a study of yellow fever vaccine responses in identical twins. In TCRdb, the RT-PCR reads were re-called with MiXCR into one record per CDR3 protein. The sample holds 3,600 or so distinct CDR3 sequences, 80% to 90% seen once. Sequenced here: T cells from blood (PBMCs), unsorted or a sorted subset (not recorded which), sampled before or after yellow fever vaccination (not recorded which). These receptors all come from a young woman who received the yellow fever vaccine.

This clonotype was seen a single time. This chain uses TRBV11-3 with TRBJ2-7, with D possibly called TRBD1 or TRBD2 (5 bases each). The V end was cut by 5 bases, the J end by 2 bases, with 13 bases between. Germline CDR1 and CDR2: SGHNT and YENEEA. CDR3 size: 14 residues. CDR3 in DNA: TGTGCCAGCAGCACCAGGGACGGGCCCTACGAGCAGTACTTC. Protein sequence: CASSTRDGPYEQYF.

The gene calls are TRBV6-5 and TRBJ1-1, with D perhaps TRBD1 (5 bases). CDR1 MNHEY and CDR2 SVGAGI come from the germline V gene. The CDR3 consists of 13 residues. Trimming cost V 3 bases and J 10 bases, with 15 bases left between them. Here the CDR3 reads CASSYRQGSGAFF. CDR3 in DNA: TGTGCCAGCAGTTATCGTCAGGGTTCCGGAGCTTTCTTT.

This chain links TRBV7-2 with TRBJ2-3; D possibly corresponds to TRBD1 (6 bases). CDR1 and CDR2 from the germline V gene are SGHTA and FQGNSA. This CDR3 is 17 amino acids long. Trimming took 0 bases from V and 2 from J, leaving 15 bases between them. The CDR3 DNA sequence: TGTGCCAGCAGCTTAGCTGCTGGGCAGGGGCTCACAGATACGCAGTATTTT. Protein: CASSLAAGQGLTDTQYF.

This clonotype occurred once. V is TRBV11-2 and J is TRBJ2-5; 14 bases are shared with TRBD2. V lost 2 bases to trimming and J lost 2 bases; unmatched junction nucleotides: 7. Germline CDR1 SGHAT, CDR2 FQNNGV. The CDR3 runs to 18 residues. In nucleotides, the CDR3 is TGTGCCAGCAGCTTATCCGGACTAGCGGGAGGAGGACAAGAGACCCAGTACTTC. Translated: CASSLSGLAGGGQETQYF.

The chain carries TRBV7-2 and TRBJ2-3, with D maybe TRBD2 (6 bases). Germline CDR1 is SGHTA and CDR2 is FQGNSA. Trimming cost V 0 bases and J 2 bases, with 12 bases left between them. The CDR3 has 16 residues. CDR3 sequence: CASSLAGEAFTDTQYF. CDR3 in DNA: TGTGCCAGCAGCTTAGCAGGGGAGGCCTTCACAGATACGCAGTATTTT.

The chain carries TRBV29-1 and TRBJ2-7; D perhaps matches TRBD1 (6 bases). Germline CDR1 is SQVTM and CDR2 is ANQGSEA. The V end lost 7 bases, the J end lost 3 bases, and 10 bases lay between the germline ends. There are 11 residues in the CDR3. Written as DNA, the CDR3 is TGCAGCGGGGAGACAGGCTACGAGCAGTACTTC. It encodes CSGETGYEQYF.

V usage is TRBV3-1 and J usage is TRBJ1-2; 8 bases are a match to TRBD1. The CDR3 is 14 residues long. V dropped 1 base and J dropped 8; count of bases not matched to a gene: 6. CDR1 and CDR2 from the germline V gene are LGHDT and YNNKEL (reference sequence). The CDR3 nucleotides read TGTGCCAGCAGCCAAGCCTGGACAGGGATGGGCTACACCTTC. Translation: CASSQAWTGMGYTF.

The rearrangement links TRBV29-1 to TRBJ1-1; D remains ambiguous. The CDR3 spans 12 residues. V gave up 6 bases and J gave up 0 bases, with 8 bases separating them. CDR1 is SQVTM and CDR2 is ANQGSEA in the germline V gene. CDR3 DNA: TGCAGCGTCGGACGGATGAACACTGAAGCTTTCTTT. Its translation is CSVGRMNTEAFF.

The V gene is TRBV29-1, the J gene TRBJ2-3, with unresolved D. Trimming removed 5 bases from V and 0 bases from J, with 3 bases in between. The CDR3 totals 11 residues. Germline V gene sequence: CDR1 SQVTM, CDR2 ANQGSEA. CDR3 region: CSVLSTDTQYF. The DNA for the CDR3 is TGCAGCGTTCTCAGCACAGATACGCAGTATTTT.

V gene TRBV19 combines with J gene TRBJ1-2; D perhaps matches TRBD1 (5 bases). This CDR3 has 15 residues. CDR1 is LNHDA and CDR2 is SQIVND in the germline V gene (reference sequence). V gave up 2 bases and J gave up 8 bases, with 18 bases separating them. CDR3 loop: CASSISPPGTEGYTF. The CDR3, as DNA: TGTGCCAGTAGTATATCACCACCAGGGACGGAAGGCTACACCTTC. Full variable domain (remainder filled in from reference TRBV19 and TRBJ1-2): DGGITQSPKYLFRKEGQNVTLSCEQNLNHDAMYWYRQDPGQGLRLIYYSQIVNDFQKGDIAEGYSVSREKKESFPLTVTSAQKNPTAFYLCASSISPPGTEGYTFGSGTRLTVV.

The chain recombines TRBV18 with TRBJ2-3; 7 bases are a match to TRBD1. Germline trimming cut 6 bases from V and 3 bases from J; bases unmatched to any gene: 9. The CDR3 is 15 amino acids. CDR1 and CDR2 from the germline V gene are KGHSH and LQKENI. CDR3 protein: CASSGKGAGTDTQYF. The CDR3 DNA follows: TGTGCCAGCTCCGGAAAGGGGGCAGGTACAGATACGCAGTATTTT.

The V gene is TRBV23-1, the J gene TRBJ2-7, with a tentative D call TRBD2 (5 bases). TRBV23-1 is given ORF status, its function remaining uncertain. With 7 bases removed from V and 3 bases from J, the gap between germline ends came to 16 bases. The CDR3 loop spans 14 amino acids. CDR3 sequence reads: CASTEGNGYYEQYF. Written as DNA, the CDR3 is TGCGCCAGCACCGAGGGAAACGGGTACTACGAGCAGTACTTC.

The V and J genes are TRBV20-1 and TRBJ2-7; 13 bases are shared with TRBD2. The CDR3 sequence is 13 residues long. The germline gives CDR1 DFQATT, CDR2 SNEGSKA (reference sequence). J lost 4 bases, V lost 6 bases, and 3 bases had no gene match. The DNA of the CDR3 is TGCAGTGCAGCGGGACTAGCGGGGTACGAGCAGTACTTC. It specifies CSAAGLAGYEQYF.

Concerning this clonotype itself: One end of the junction varies from germline; a read error may be responsible. The chain is built from TRBV7-7 and TRBJ2-2; the D gene is possibly TRBD2 (5 bases). The germline CDR1 and CDR2 sequences are SSHAT and FNYEAQ (reference sequence). The CDR3 is 14 amino acids. The CDR3 is CASTWAGNTGELFF. CDR3 DNA sequence: TGTGCTAGCACTTGGGCGGGGAACACCGGGGAGCTGTTTTTT.

This clonotype was seen a handful of times. The genes are TRBV11-3 and TRBJ2-1, with D possibly being TRBD1 or TRBD2 (6 bases each). The V end lost 4 bases, the J end lost 4 bases, and 17 bases lay between the germline ends. This CDR3 has 16 residues. Germline assignment: CDR1 SGHNT and CDR2 YENEEA. The CDR3 coding sequence is TGTGCCAGCAGCTCCGGGGCCGGGGGCTCTTACAATGAGCAGTTCTTC. Protein product: CASSSGAGGSYNEQFF.

The V gene is TRBV19, the J gene TRBJ2-1; 8 bases match TRBD1. In germline, CDR1 is LNHDA, CDR2 SQIVND (reference sequence). The CDR3 is 12 residues long. V lost 9 bases, J lost 9 bases, and 7 bases stayed unmatched. The CDR3 region is CASTDRVAEQFF. Written as DNA, the CDR3 is TGTGCCAGCACGGACAGGGTGGCTGAGCAGTTCTTC.

The genes are TRBV7-9 and TRBJ1-1, with D hard to call. Germline values: CDR1 SEHNR, CDR2 FQNEAQ (reference sequence). V was cut by 5 bases and J by 1 base, with 11 bases left in between. The CDR3 sequence is 14 residues long. The CDR3 DNA is TGTGCCAGCAGCATACGAGAGGAGAACACTGAAGCTTTCTTT. It encodes CASSIREENTEAFF. The variable domain in full, with the rest retrieved from reference TRBV7-9 and TRBJ1-1, is DTGVSQNPRHKITKRGQNVTFRCDPISEHNRLYWYRQTLGQGPEFLTYFQNEAQLEKSRLLSDRFSAERPKGSFSTLEIQRTEQGDSAMYLCASSIREENTEAFFGQGTRLTVV.

As concerns this clonotype: A read error may produce the germline difference seen at one junction end. This chain uses TRBV7-9 with TRBJ2-3; D may be TRBD1 or TRBD2 (5 bases each). From germline, CDR1 is SEHNR and CDR2 FQNEAQ (reference sequence). CDR3 length: 13 amino acids. The CDR3 loop is CASILRGADTQYF. Written as DNA, the CDR3 is TGTGCCAGCATCTTACGAGGGGCAGATACGCAGTATTTT.

This chain links TRBV5-4 with TRBJ1-1; the D is unclear. CDR3 length equals 13 residues. Germline V gives CDR1 SGHNT, CDR2 YYREEE (reference sequence). The germline V and J ends were trimmed by 0 bases and 2 bases, with 5 bases remaining between them. The CDR3 bases are TGTGCCAGCAGCTTGGATTATAACACTGAAGCTTTCTTT. This codes for CASSLDYNTEAFF.

In its sample, this clonotype was seen a few times. The chain has TRBV20-1 and TRBJ2-3; D is possibly TRBD1 (5 bases). The V end was cut by 6 bases, the J end by 2 bases, with 18 bases between. The CDR3 consists of 15 residues. CDR1 and CDR2 (germline): DFQATT, SNEGSKA (reference sequence). CDR3 DNA: TGCAGTGCCCAGCTCCGACAGTCCTCCACAGATACGCAGTATTTT. Translation gives CSAQLRQSSTDTQYF.

This chain uses TRBV30 with TRBJ1-3; no clear D gene. Deletions cut 2 bases from V and 2 bases from J, with 4 bases between. The CDR3 loop spans 12 amino acids. Per germline, CDR1 GTSNPN and CDR2 SVGIG (reference sequence). The CDR3 DNA sequence: TGTGCCTGGAGTCCGACTGGAAACACCATATATTTT. This encodes CAWSPTGNTIYF.

The CDR3 DNA sequence: TGTGCCAGCTCATCGTTTGTCGGGGGGACCCAGTACTTC. It encodes CASSSFVGGTQYF. The rearrangement uses TRBV14 and TRBJ2-5; possible D gene TRBD2, 6 bases. The CDR3 is made up of 13 amino acids. In germline, CDR1 is SGHDN, CDR2 FVKESK. Trimming took 8 bases from V and 7 from J, leaving 17 bases between them.

V usage is TRBV18 and J usage is TRBJ2-7; TRBD1 aligns across 7 bases. The germline V gene has CDR1 KGHSH and CDR2 LQKENI. CDR3 size: 14 residues. The trim removed 8 bases at V and 2 bases at J, leaving 9 bases unmatched. This CDR3 is CASTHGTEPYEQYF. CDR3 in DNA: TGTGCCAGCACACATGGGACAGAGCCCTACGAGCAGTACTTC.

The V call is TRBV29-1, the J call TRBJ1-1, with 7 bases lining up with TRBD1. The junction had 13 bases not matched to a gene; V was cut back by 7 bases and J by 5 bases. CDR1 and CDR2 (germline): SQVTM, ANQGSEA. This CDR3 spans 14 amino acids. This CDR3 reads CSAQTLNRGTEAFF. DNA of the CDR3: TGCAGCGCTCAGACATTGAACAGGGGTACTGAAGCTTTCTTT.

The chain recombines TRBV23-1 with TRBJ2-4; possibly TRBD2 for D (5 bases). TRBV23-1 is an ORF for which the function is uncertain. This CDR3 has 12 amino acids. The V end lost 11 bases, the J end lost 3 bases, and 11 bases lay between the germline ends. CDR3 residues: CASRGSKNIQYF. In DNA form, the CDR3 reads TGCGCCTCACGTGGGAGCAAAAACATTCAGTACTTC.

The chain employs TRBV27 and TRBJ2-1, with D unresolved. The CDR3 covers 15 residues. Germline loops: CDR1 MNHEY, CDR2 SMNVEV (reference sequence). V lost 3 bases to trimming and J lost 3 bases, with 12 bases between them. CDR3 sequence: CASSLSTLLYNEQFF. The CDR3, as DNA: TGTGCCAGCAGTTTGAGTACCCTACTCTACAATGAGCAGTTCTTC.